This T cell receptor (beta chain) came from a study of siplizumab effects on memory and regulatory T cells. CDR1 is SGDLS, CDR2 YYNGEE, per germline. This CDR3 has 15 residues. Trimming cost V 2 bases and J 7 bases; bases outside gene matches: 6. Study observations and caveats: Naive T cell populations appeared to exhibit greater diversity than memory cells and appeared to be major alloresponse contributors. Roughly 80-96% of proliferating CD4+ or CD8+ clones lacked a naive or memory phenotype that could be assigned.

Note on this clone: Its antigen remains unidentified.

Each sample yielded around 10^5 assayed TCR templates. Measured with immunoSEQ multiplex PCR; TCRdb has only the in-frame clones, and not every one. Counted here are over 100,000 clones, 80% to 95% occurring once; the ten biggest clones make up approximately 1.2%. The V call is TRBV9, the J call TRBJ2-3, with TRBD2 identical over 11 bases. This TCR came from a human donor in good health. The sequenced material came from CD4+ T cells sorted from blood. The CDR3 DNA sequence: TGTGCCAGCAGCGTGACTAGCGGGACTGAGTATACGCAGTATTTT. The encoded protein is CASSVTSGTEYTQYF.